These 13 T cell receptor beta chains came from one sample sequenced in a study of T cells in Graves' hyperthyroidism and ophthalmopathy. TCR beta CDR3 sequences were amplified from RNA transcripts. A first-round RT-PCR of the TCR CDR3 used the HTBI primer set. Each CDR3 protein is one row after TCRdb ran MiXCR on the multiplex PCR reads. The sample includes under 650,000 distinct CDR3 sequences, around 16% of them seen just once. Input material: blood. The receptors shown here come from a woman between 25 and 40 years old with Graves' hyperthyroidism.

The chain employs TRBV14 and TRBJ2-5, with a possible D match to TRBD2 (6 bases). V lost 3 bases, J lost 4 bases, and 18 bases lay in between. CDR1 is SGHDN, CDR2 FVKESK, per germline. This CDR3 contains 16 residues. CDR3 nucleotide sequence: TGTGCCAGCAGCCATAGCCTAAGGAGGGGAGGAGAGACCCAGTACTTC. The encoded protein is CASSHSLRRGGETQYF.

This clonotype was counted ten times or more. This chain uses TRBV10-3 with TRBJ1-6, with D maybe TRBD1 (6 bases). Germline V CDR1 and CDR2: ENHRY, SYGVKD. The CDR3 has 14 amino acids. Deletions cut 11 bases from V and 5 bases from J, with 16 bases between. The CDR3 region has the DNA TGTGCCGCGAAGGGGGACGGACATAATTCACCCCTCCACTTT. This gives the protein CAAKGDGHNSPLHF.

V and J are TRBV6-1 and TRBJ2-5, with TRBD1 as a possible D gene (6 bases). Trimming stripped 6 bases from V and 5 bases from J, with 19 bases between. The CDR3 contains 15 residues. The germline V gene has CDR1 MNHNS and CDR2 SASEGT. The CDR3 protein is CASSTRRDTQETQYF. As DNA, the CDR3 is TGTGCCAGCAGCACACGCCGGGACACCCAGGAGACCCAGTACTTC.

In DNA, the CDR3 is TGTGCCACCGACGGACTATTGGGCCCCAATGAGCAGTTCTTC. This sequence encodes CATDGLLGPNEQFF. This rearrangement joins TRBV28 to TRBJ2-1; a weak D match, TRBD2 (6 bases). Per the germline V gene, CDR1 is MDHEN and CDR2 is SYDVKM. This CDR3 comprises 14 residues. V dropped 10 bases and J dropped 6 bases, with 19 bases sitting between them. Full variable domain (outside the CDR3, taken from reference TRBV28 and TRBJ2-1): DVKVTQSSRYLVKRTGEKVFLECVQDMDHENMFWYRQDPGLGLRLIYFSYDVKMKEKGDIPEGYSVSREKKERFSLILESASTNQTSMYLCATDGLLGPNEQFFGPGTRLTVL.

The table lists this clonotype with many counts. The CDR3 nucleotides read TGTGCCAGCAGAACAAGTGCTAGCGGATCACACAATGAGCAGTTCTTC. It codes for CASRTSASGSHNEQFF. The rearrangement joins TRBV2 to TRBJ2-1, with 7 positions matching TRBD2. Germline CDR1 is SNHLY and CDR2 is FYNNEI. The CDR3 is 16 residues long. Trimming at V came to 6 bases and at J to 5 bases, leaving 13 bases not matched to a gene.

In its sample, this clonotype was seen many times. The chain uses TRBV28 and TRBJ2-3; either TRBD1 or TRBD2 may supply D (5 bases each). The CDR3 covers 14 residues. The V end lost 7 bases, the J end lost 2 bases, and 13 bases lay between the germline ends. Per the germline V gene, CDR1 is MDHEN and CDR2 is SYDVKM. The CDR3 sequence: CASNTGPITDTQYF. The CDR3 region has the DNA TGTGCCAGCAACACGGGGCCGATCACAGATACGCAGTATTTT.

This chain links TRBV5-1 with TRBJ1-2, with TRBD1 matching over 9 bases. The CDR3 totals 14 residues. V lost 2 bases, J lost 4 bases, and 3 bases stayed unmatched. The germline CDR1 and CDR2 sequences are SGHRS and YFSETQ. CDR3 residues: CASSLTDRGYGYTF. DNA for the CDR3: TGCGCCAGCAGCTTAACGGACAGGGGCTATGGCTACACCTTC.

J is TRBJ2-3 and V is TRBV9; unclear D gene. The CDR3 has 14 amino acids. Germline V lookup: CDR1 SGDLS, CDR2 YYNGEE. Trimming removed 0 bases from V and 6 bases from J, with 11 bases in between. As DNA, the CDR3 is TGTGCCAGCAGCGTAGGCAGTATAAGGGATACGCAGTATTTT. Encoded protein: CASSVGSIRDTQYF.

This clonotype has only a few counts. The chain links TRBV12-3 or TRBV12-4 to TRBJ2-2, with D perhaps TRBD2 (6 bases). The CDR3 runs to 13 residues. The V gene lost 6 bases and the J gene lost 6 bases, with 11 bases spanning the gap. CDR3 nucleotide sequence: TGTGCCAGCAGGTCCCAGCGGGCCGGGGAGCTGTTTTTT. As protein: CASRSQRAGELFF.

The table lists this clonotype with a few counts. The V gene is TRBV7-2, the J gene TRBJ2-1, with 8 bases aligning to TRBD2. CDR3 length: 15 amino acids. The germline CDR1 and CDR2 sequences are SGHTA and FQGNSA. V lost 8 bases to trimming and J lost 8 bases; unmatched junction nucleotides: 14. In DNA, the CDR3 is TGTGCCAGCGGCCTTAAAACGGGAGGGTGGGATGAGCAGTTCTTC. Encoded protein: CASGLKTGGWDEQFF.

This clonotype appeared many times. V and J are TRBV28 and TRBJ2-3; the match to TRBD2 covers 7 bases. V lost 7 bases to trimming and J lost 4 bases; unmatched junction nucleotides: 11. This CDR3 comprises 15 residues. CDR1 and CDR2 (germline): MDHEN, SYDVKM. The CDR3 sequence is CASIRGPRGADTQYF. CDR3 nucleotides: TGTGCCAGCATCCGCGGGCCCCGGGGGGCAGATACGCAGTATTTT.

The genes are TRBV18 and TRBJ2-7; D call uncertain. The CDR3 covers 14 residues. CDR1 is KGHSH, CDR2 LQKENI, per germline. The ends were cut back, 3 bases at V and 3 bases at J, with 12 bases in the middle. The CDR3 loop is CASSPGSRDYEQYF. As DNA, the CDR3 is TGTGCCAGCTCACCCGGCAGTAGGGACTACGAGCAGTACTTC.

This clonotype has a count of ten or more. V usage is TRBV7-2 and J usage is TRBJ2-7, with a possible D match to TRBD1 (6 bases). This CDR3 is 16 amino acids long. V was shortened by 4 bases and J by 0 bases, with 16 bases between the two germline ends. Germline V gene data show CDR1 as SGHTA and CDR2 as FQGNSA. CDR3 coding DNA: TGTGCCAGCAGCTCCCCGGTCGACAGGTTCTCCTACGAGCAGTACTTC. This codes for CASSSPVDRFSYEQYF.